This TCR beta chain was captured by sequencing in a study of blood T cell repertoires in COVID-19 (TCRdb year 2020). Study-level background: The collaborator samples originated in the United States, Italy and Spain and spanned the acute and convalescent phases of COVID-19. Samples came from the ongoing ImmuneRACE study (first 160 participants) plus 1,254 subjects from 6 global collaborators. Deeply sampled blood TCRbeta repertoires from subjects exposed to, actively infected with, or recovered from COVID-19 were included in the dataset. The material from the prospective study consisted of cDNA or gDNA derived from T cells, B-cell-depleted T cells, or PBMCs. A de-identified subject ID, COVID-19 status, age in years and sex were almost always included in the sample metadata. HLA class I and class II types, where available, came from metadata supplied by the sample provider rather than from assay-based typing. The repertoires were released in a freely available public database intended as a resource for research on the immune response to SARS-CoV-2.

Each collaborating institution followed its own protocols to collect whole blood in K2EDTA tubes. Collaborator samples were shipped for TCRbeta analysis as frozen whole blood, isolated PBMCs, or DNA extracted from either sample type. The germline V gene provides CDR1 SGHNT and CDR2 YENEEA. Trimmed from V: 8 bases; trimmed from J: 3 bases; junction bases lacking a gene match: 4. The CDR3 sequence holds 12 residues, the cysteine and phenylalanine included. The only DNA kept is the CDR3, 36 bases in frame from the first base. TCRbeta CDR3 regions were amplified from genomic DNA using the immunoSEQ Assay, a bias-controlled multiplex PCR. Per the source publication's procedure: Within the assay, amplification of reference gene primers was used to estimate how many nucleated cells each sample contained. To quantify the absolute abundance of each unique TCRbeta CDR3 rearrangement, sequence reads were collapsed and filtered. For each sample, productive Simpson clonality was calculated as the square root of Simpson's diversity index across productive rearrangements. This is the immuneACCESS table as TCRdb keeps it, with only in-frame sequences that have V and J called. A part of the clones is gone; compared with another copy, unresolved V genes explain less than half, and the rest is unexplained. V and J calls and clone size are given by that table; D and trimming were obtained from the DNA. The sample profile shows fewer than 90,000 clones; roughly 96% of them were found once. Together, the top ten hold approximately 4.3% of the sample.

Results the study describes overall, beyond this receptor: The amount of clinical and demographic metadata varied by source and participant and was provided uncurated.

As concerns this clone: The antigen it recognizes is unknown. Base qualities were left out, and no much larger clone turns up one base away.

The origin of this receptor is a human donor with active COVID-19. The donor label of this sample is uncertain. Input material: peripheral blood. The receptor chain draws on TRBV11-3 and TRBJ2-7; TRBD1 lines up with 7 middle nucleotides. CDR3 reads: CASGTGDYEQYF. The DNA sequence is TGTGCCAGCGGCACAGGGGACTACGAGCAGTACTTC.